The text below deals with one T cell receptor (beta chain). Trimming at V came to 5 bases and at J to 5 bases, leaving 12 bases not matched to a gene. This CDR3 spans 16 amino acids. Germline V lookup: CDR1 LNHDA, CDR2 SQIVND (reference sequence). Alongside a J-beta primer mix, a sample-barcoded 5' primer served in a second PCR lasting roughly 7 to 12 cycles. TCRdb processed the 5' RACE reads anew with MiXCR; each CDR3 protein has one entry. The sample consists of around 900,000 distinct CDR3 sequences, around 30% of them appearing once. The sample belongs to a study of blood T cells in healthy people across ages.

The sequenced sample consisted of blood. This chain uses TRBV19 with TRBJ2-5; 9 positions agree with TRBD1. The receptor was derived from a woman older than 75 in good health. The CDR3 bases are TGTGCCAGTAGTCGATCCACAGGGGGCTCTAGGGAGACCCAGTACTTC. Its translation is CASSRSTGGSRETQYF.